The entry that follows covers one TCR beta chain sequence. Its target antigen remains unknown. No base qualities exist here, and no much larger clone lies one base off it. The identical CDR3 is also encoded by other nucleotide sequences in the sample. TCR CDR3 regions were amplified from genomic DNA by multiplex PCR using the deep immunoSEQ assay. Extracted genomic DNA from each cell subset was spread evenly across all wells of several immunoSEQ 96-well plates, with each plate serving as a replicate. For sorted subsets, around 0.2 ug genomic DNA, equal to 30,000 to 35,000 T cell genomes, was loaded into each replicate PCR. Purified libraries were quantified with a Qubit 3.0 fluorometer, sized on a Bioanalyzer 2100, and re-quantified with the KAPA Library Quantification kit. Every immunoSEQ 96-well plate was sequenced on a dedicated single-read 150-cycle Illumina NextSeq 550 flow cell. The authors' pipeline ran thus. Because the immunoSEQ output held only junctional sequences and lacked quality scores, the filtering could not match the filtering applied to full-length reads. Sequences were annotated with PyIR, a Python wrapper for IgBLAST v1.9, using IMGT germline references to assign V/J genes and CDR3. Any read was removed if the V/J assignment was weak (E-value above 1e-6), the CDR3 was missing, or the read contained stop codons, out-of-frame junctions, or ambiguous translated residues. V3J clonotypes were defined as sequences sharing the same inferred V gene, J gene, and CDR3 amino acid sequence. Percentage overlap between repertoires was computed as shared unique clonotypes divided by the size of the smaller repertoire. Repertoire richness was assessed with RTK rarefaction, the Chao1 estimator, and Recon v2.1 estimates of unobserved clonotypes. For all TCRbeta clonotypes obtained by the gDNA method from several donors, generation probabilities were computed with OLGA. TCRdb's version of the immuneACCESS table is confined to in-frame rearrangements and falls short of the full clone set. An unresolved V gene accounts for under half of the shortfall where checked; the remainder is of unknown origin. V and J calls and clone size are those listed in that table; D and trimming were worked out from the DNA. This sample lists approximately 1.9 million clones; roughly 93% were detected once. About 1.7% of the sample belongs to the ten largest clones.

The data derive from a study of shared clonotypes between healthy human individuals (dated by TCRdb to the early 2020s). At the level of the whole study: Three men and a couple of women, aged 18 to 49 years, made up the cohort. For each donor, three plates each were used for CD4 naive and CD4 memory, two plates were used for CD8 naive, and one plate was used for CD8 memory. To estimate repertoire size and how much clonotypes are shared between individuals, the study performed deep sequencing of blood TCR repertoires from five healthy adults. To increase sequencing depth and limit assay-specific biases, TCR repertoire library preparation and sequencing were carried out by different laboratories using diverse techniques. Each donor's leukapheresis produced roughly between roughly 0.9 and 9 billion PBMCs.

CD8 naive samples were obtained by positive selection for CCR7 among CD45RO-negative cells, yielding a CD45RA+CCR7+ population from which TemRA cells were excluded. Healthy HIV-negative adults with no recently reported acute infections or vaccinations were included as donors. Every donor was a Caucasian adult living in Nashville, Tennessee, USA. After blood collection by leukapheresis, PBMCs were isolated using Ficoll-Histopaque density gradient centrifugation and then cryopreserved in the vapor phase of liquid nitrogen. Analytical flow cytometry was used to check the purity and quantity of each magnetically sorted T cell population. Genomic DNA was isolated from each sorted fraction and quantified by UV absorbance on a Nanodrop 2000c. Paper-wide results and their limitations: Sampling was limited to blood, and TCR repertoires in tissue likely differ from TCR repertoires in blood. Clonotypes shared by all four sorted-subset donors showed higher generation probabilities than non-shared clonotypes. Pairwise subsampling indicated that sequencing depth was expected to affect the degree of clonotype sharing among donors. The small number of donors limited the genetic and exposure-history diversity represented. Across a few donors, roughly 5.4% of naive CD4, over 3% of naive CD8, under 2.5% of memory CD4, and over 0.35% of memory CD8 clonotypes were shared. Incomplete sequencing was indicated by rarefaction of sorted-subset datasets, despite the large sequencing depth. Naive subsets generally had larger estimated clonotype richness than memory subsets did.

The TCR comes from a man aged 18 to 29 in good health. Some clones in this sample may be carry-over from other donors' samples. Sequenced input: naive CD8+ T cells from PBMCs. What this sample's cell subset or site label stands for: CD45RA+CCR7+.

The DNA sequence is as follows: TGTGCCAGCAGTTTAGGTGCGCTCTATGGCTACACCTTC. The translation is CASSLGALYGYTF. The rearranged chain carries TRBV27 and TRBJ1-2; a confident D gene designation cannot be given. From cysteine to phenylalanine, the CDR3 is 13 amino acids long. Just the 39-base CDR3 DNA is kept, in frame starting at base 1. The germline V gene (reference sequence) yields MNHEY for CDR1 and SMNVEV for CDR2. V lost 2 bases and J lost 4 bases; the stretch between them is 8 bases long.